This T cell receptor (beta chain) appears in the sequencing data of a study of T cells after yellow fever vaccination. Findings of the study overall: FACS-sorted repertoires might harbor abundant contaminating clonotypes from the bulk population. Re-detected after boosting: most primary clones, 95% to 98% of CD4 and 88% of CD8.

Germline assignment: CDR1 SGHNT and CDR2 YYREEE (reference sequence). There are 15 residues in the CDR3. V was clipped by 3 bases and J by 6 bases, with 16 bases between them. One entry per CDR3 protein, called by TCRdb with MiXCR from the 5' RACE reads. Of 300,000 to 450,000 distinct CDR3 sequences listed, approximately 5.7% are singletons. Points on this clonotype: The target antigen is unknown.

This receptor was obtained from a man aged 25-45 years who received the YFV17D yellow fever vaccine. V gene TRBV5-4 combines with J gene TRBJ2-1; D call uncertain. Source: PBMCs, taken 5 days after the yellow fever booster vaccination. DNA for the CDR3: TGTGCCAGCAGCTCAAAGCAGGCCCCCCGCAATGAGCAGTTCTTC. As protein: CASSSKQAPRNEQFF.